The sequence of this T cell receptor beta chain was determined in a study of T cell responses to AZD1222 COVID-19 vaccine. Overall study findings and caveats: Only a handful of people who got AZD1222 tested seropositive at baseline. With dominance at 160-218 and 743-854, vaccine-associated CD4 TCRs spanned spike.

CDR3 length equals 17 residues. Data came from immunoSEQ multiplex PCR; TCRdb stores just in-frame clones and leaves some out. The sample has 200,000 to 250,000 clones, approximately 94% seen once; the top ten hold approximately 1.5%. Notes on this clone: Its antigen remains unidentified.

The input for sequencing was peripheral blood, taken 28 days after the second dose of the MenACWY control vaccine. The chain is built from TRBV21-1 and TRBJ2-3; the table's D gene call, TRBD2, was not cross checked with the DNA. TRBV21-1 is deemed a pseudogene. The sequence came from an adult who received the MenACWY meningococcal vaccine as a control. CDR3: CASQQSELADSTDTQYF. CDR3 sequence (DNA): TGTGCCAGCCAGCAGTCCGAGCTAGCGGATAGCACAGATACGCAGTATTTT.